This T cell receptor beta chain was captured by sequencing in a study of shared clonotypes between healthy human individuals. The naive CD8 population came from CD45RO-negative cells selected for CCR7, without terminally differentiated effector memory CD45RA+ cells. The V and J ends lost 4 bases and 3 bases, in that order; junction bases with no gene match: 6. This CDR3 has 15 amino acids. CDR1 SGHNT and CDR2 YYREEE come from the germline V gene (reference sequence). Sequencing was performed with immunoSEQ multiplex PCR; in TCRdb, only in-frame clones are kept and a portion is missing. The table includes approximately 2,000,000 clones, 93% detected once.

The sequenced sample was naive CD8+ T cells from PBMCs. V is TRBV5-4 and J is TRBJ2-3, with TRBD1 matching over 9 bases. This sequence was found in a man aged 18-30 years in good health. Some clones in this sample may be carry-over from other donors' samples. Here the CDR3 DNA reads TGTGCCAGCAGCGCTACGGACAGGGGTACAGATACGCAGTATTTT. Amino acids: CASSATDRGTDTQYF.